The clone carrying this TCR beta chain came up a few times. The sample belongs to a study of blood T cell repertoires in COVID-19. Between the trimmed V and J ends, which lost 0 bases and 0 bases, there was a span of 9 bases. CDR1 and CDR2 (germline): ENHRY, SYGVKD. The CDR3 spans 15 residues. TCRdb's copy holds only in-frame clones and misses some; the assay was immunoSEQ multiplex PCR. This sample has 210,000 or so clones, with approximately 78% found just once. The sequencing input was peripheral blood. J is TRBJ2-7 and V is TRBV10-3; D uncertain. The TCR originated in a woman of 80 years or more with acute or convalescent COVID-19. DNA of the CDR3: TGTGCCATCAGTGAGTCACCCCCGGGCTCCTACGAGCAGTACTTC. This sequence encodes CAISESPPGSYEQYF.